This passage covers 21 T cell receptor beta chains from one sample sequenced in a study of shared clonotypes between healthy human individuals. Clones were read by immunoSEQ multiplex PCR, and TCRdb kept only the in-frame ones, dropping some. The sample yields approximately 700,000 clones, 55% to 85% seen once. Specimen: memory CD4+ T cells sorted from blood. The subset denotes: CD45RA-negative fraction. The receptors derive from a woman between 25 and 40 years old in good health.

The chain couples TRBV19 to TRBJ2-7; a weak D match, TRBD2 (6 bases). The V gene's germline CDR1 is LNHDA and CDR2 SQIVND (reference sequence). V was trimmed by 5 bases and J by 0 bases, leaving 17 bases between them. The CDR3 is made up of 16 amino acids. The CDR3 loop is CASSPRSSGSSYEQYF. The DNA of the CDR3 is TGTGCCAGTAGTCCCCGGAGTAGCGGTAGCTCCTACGAGCAGTACTTC. Full variable domain (missing parts from reference TRBV19 and TRBJ2-7): DGGITQSPKYLFRKEGQNVTLSCEQNLNHDAMYWYRQDPGQGLRLIYYSQIVNDFQKGDIAEGYSVSREKKESFPLTVTSAQKNPTAFYLCASSPRSSGSSYEQYFGPGTRLTVT.

The chain employs TRBV9 and TRBJ2-1, with a tentative D call TRBD2 (5 bases). CDR1 SGDLS and CDR2 YYNGEE come from the germline V gene. The CDR3 is 13 residues long. The V end was cut by 4 bases, the J end by 9 bases, with 14 bases between. The CDR3 nucleotides read TGTGCCAGCAGCCCAACCCCGGCGGGTGAGCAGTTCTTC. Translated, it gives CASSPTPAGEQFF.

This clone has just a few counts. Its ends do not fully match the called genes, so a read error is possible. The chain carries TRBV28 and TRBJ2-7; D possibly corresponds to TRBD2 (6 bases). The CDR3 is made up of 14 amino acids. CDR1 is MDHEN and CDR2 is SYDVKM in the germline V gene. The CDR3 nucleotides are TGTGCCAGCATCCAGGCCGGGAGCTCCAACGAGCAGTACTTC. It yields the protein CASIQAGSSNEQYF.

The chain joins TRBV28 to TRBJ2-7, with 7 positions matching TRBD2. Germline V lookup: CDR1 MDHEN, CDR2 SYDVKM. This CDR3 comprises 15 residues. V lost 2 bases to trimming and J lost 3 bases; unmatched junction nucleotides: 7. Here the CDR3 reads CASSLRPSGYYEQYF. The CDR3 DNA sequence: TGTGCCAGCAGTTTAAGGCCTAGCGGCTACTACGAGCAGTACTTC.

This clone has a single count. The chain couples TRBV19 to TRBJ2-1; 8 bases line up with TRBD1. The CDR3 has 15 residues. V gave up 2 bases and J gave up 4 bases; unmatched junction bases: 4. Germline V CDR1 and CDR2: LNHDA, SQIVND (reference sequence). For the CDR3, the DNA is TGTGCCAGTAGTATAACCCAGGGGGCGTACAATGAGCAGTTCTTC. Its protein is CASSITQGAYNEQFF. The whole variable domain, filled in from reference TRBV19 and TRBJ2-1, reads DGGITQSPKYLFRKEGQNVTLSCEQNLNHDAMYWYRQDPGQGLRLIYYSQIVNDFQKGDIAEGYSVSREKKESFPLTVTSAQKNPTAFYLCASSITQGAYNEQFFGPGTRLTVL.

The chain combines TRBV2 with TRBJ1-1, with D hard to call. The CDR3 spans 12 residues. The germline V gene encodes CDR1 SNHLY and CDR2 FYNNEI. Trimming stripped 6 bases from V and 2 bases from J, with 7 bases between. The CDR3 reads CASRQKNTEAFF. The CDR3, as DNA: TGTGCCAGCAGACAGAAAAACACTGAAGCTTTCTTT.

The chain couples TRBV28 to TRBJ1-1, with D unclear. V lost 7 bases, J lost 10 bases, and 13 bases lay in between. The CDR3 length is 11 residues. Germline values: CDR1 MDHEN, CDR2 SYDVKM. Here the CDR3 DNA reads TGTGCCAGCACCTCCCAACGCAGAGCTTTCTTT. It codes for CASTSQRRAFF.

This chain joins TRBV9 and TRBJ1-4; D unclear. Trimming shortened V by 4 bases and J by 0 bases, and 16 bases separated the two germline ends. CDR1 SGDLS and CDR2 YYNGEE come from the germline V gene. The CDR3 runs to 17 residues. The DNA of the CDR3 is TGTGCCAGCAGCCCCCCCCAGAGTGGGGCAACTAATGAAAAACTGTTTTTT. Amino acids: CASSPPQSGATNEKLFF. The full variable domain, its missing parts supplied by reference TRBV9 and TRBJ1-4, is DSGVTQTPKHLITATGQRVTLRCSPRSGDLSVYWYQQSLDQGLQFLIQYYNGEERAKGNILERFSAQQFPDLHSELNLSSLELGDSALYFCASSPPQSGATNEKLFFGSGTQLSVL.

This clone was seen only a few times. The chain links TRBV10-1 to TRBJ2-5; D is ambiguous. The germline gives CDR1 WNHNN, CDR2 SYGVQD (reference sequence). Trimming cost V 0 bases and J 1 base, with 6 bases left between them. The CDR3 loop spans 14 amino acids. The CDR3 spells CASSESTAQETQYF. The CDR3 nucleotides read TGCGCCAGCAGTGAGTCGACGGCCCAAGAGACCCAGTACTTC.

This clone was counted a few times. V is TRBV6-1 and J is TRBJ2-4; tentative D call: TRBD2 (5 bases). The V end lost 6 bases, the J end lost 12 bases, and 21 bases lay between the germline ends. CDR1 is MNHNS and CDR2 is SASEGT in the germline V gene. The CDR3 covers 14 residues. CDR3 in amino acids: CASRKRTGNVNQYF. The CDR3 nucleotides read TGTGCCAGCAGGAAAAGAACCGGGAACGTCAATCAGTACTTC.

A note on this clone: Other nucleotide sequences in the sample specify the same CDR3. The chain uses TRBV5-1 and TRBJ1-5, with a tentative D call TRBD1 (5 bases). The V end lost 0 bases, the J end lost 4 bases, and 11 bases lay between the germline ends. The CDR3 loop spans 15 amino acids. The germline V gene has CDR1 SGHRS and CDR2 YFSETQ. The CDR3 sequence is CASSLEGTENQPQHF. For the CDR3, the DNA is TGCGCCAGCAGCTTGGAGGGGACGGAGAATCAGCCCCAGCATTTT.

This rearrangement joins TRBV21-1 to TRBJ2-7; TRBD1 is the table's D call, not checked against the DNA. TRBV21-1 is an annotated pseudogene. The CDR3 has 15 amino acids. CDR3 residues: CASSKPGQGLNEQYF. In DNA, the CDR3 is TGTGCCAGCAGCAAACCGGGACAGGGATTGAACGAGCAGTACTTC.

V gene TRBV30 combines with J gene TRBJ2-3, with D unresolved. Trimming took off 2 bases at V and 10 bases at J, with 16 bases between the two ends. Germline V gene sequence: CDR1 GTSNPN, CDR2 SVGIG (reference sequence). This CDR3 has 13 residues. The chain's CDR3 is CAWSLLTHSPQYF. CDR3 in DNA: TGTGCCTGGAGTCTTCTCACACATTCGCCGCAGTATTTT.

This chain connects TRBV5-1 to TRBJ2-5; the D gene could be TRBD1 or TRBD2 (5 bases each). The CDR3 is 14 amino acids. The V end lost 2 bases, the J end lost 7 bases, and 15 bases lay between the germline ends. Germline V gene sequence: CDR1 SGHRS, CDR2 YFSETQ. CDR3 protein: CASSFGRESGTQYF. For the CDR3, the DNA is TGCGCCAGCAGCTTCGGCAGGGAAAGCGGGACCCAGTACTTC.

J is TRBJ2-7 and V is TRBV30; D possibly matches TRBD1 or TRBD2 (5 bases each). V shed 0 bases and J shed 12 bases, with 12 bases lying between them. Germline CDR1 reads GTSNPN; CDR2 reads SVGIG (reference sequence). The CDR3 extends over 11 amino acids. The CDR3 DNA is TGTGCCTGGAGTGTAACCGGGGCCTGGTACTTC. Translated: CAWSVTGAWYF.

This clone was seen more than once but under ten times. The chain combines TRBV5-1 with TRBJ1-2, with D perhaps TRBD1 (6 bases). With 3 bases removed from V and 1 base from J, the gap between germline ends came to 13 bases. This CDR3 contains 15 residues. Germline CDR1 SGHRS, CDR2 YFSETQ. CDR3 sequence reads: CASSSLGTLNYGYTF. CDR3 bases: TGCGCCAGCAGCTCACTAGGGACACTTAACTATGGCTACACCTTC.

V usage is TRBV19 and J usage is TRBJ2-2; D remains unclear. Germline CDR1 is LNHDA and CDR2 is SQIVND (reference sequence). V shed 5 bases and J shed 4 bases, with 17 bases lying between them. The CDR3 has 16 amino acids. The CDR3 nucleotides read TGTGCCAGTAGTTTATTCCCGGCACTCACCACCGGGGAGCTGTTTTTT. This translates into CASSLFPALTTGELFF.

The chain recombines TRBV27 with TRBJ2-5; perhaps TRBD1 as D (5 bases). The CDR3 has 15 residues. Germline CDR1 and CDR2: MNHEY and SMNVEV (reference sequence). Trimming took 2 bases from V and 1 from J, leaving 11 bases between them. CDR3 sequence: CASSLGSGLQETQYF. CDR3 DNA sequence: TGTGCCAGCAGTTTAGGGTCAGGGCTCCAAGAGACCCAGTACTTC.

V usage is TRBV6-5 and J usage is TRBJ2-7, with 7 bases identical to TRBD1. The trim removed 5 bases at V and 3 bases at J, leaving 7 bases unmatched. The CDR3 totals 14 residues. Germline loops: CDR1 MNHEY, CDR2 SVGAGI. The CDR3 DNA is TGTGCCAGCAGTCCCACAGGGGACCTCTACGAGCAGTACTTC. This translates into CASSPTGDLYEQYF.

The chain recombines TRBV5-1 with TRBJ2-2; 7 bases map to TRBD1. Germline V CDR1 and CDR2: SGHRS, YFSETQ. The ends lost 6 bases at V and 6 bases at J; junction bases unmatched: 5. The length of the CDR3 is 13 residues. The CDR3 coding sequence is TGCGCCAGCACAAGTCAGGGGGCCGGGGAGCTGTTTTTT. This codes for CASTSQGAGELFF.

V and J are TRBV20-1 and TRBJ2-7; D might be TRBD1 (6 bases). This CDR3 has 11 amino acids. Looked up from germline, CDR1 is DFQATT and CDR2 is SNEGSKA (reference sequence). Trimming removed 4 bases at V and 5 bases at J, with 9 bases between. The CDR3 DNA sequence: TGCAGTGCTACAACAGGGAACGAGCAGTACTTC. It specifies CSATTGNEQYF.